The T cell receptor beta chain described here comes from a study of blood T cell repertoires in COVID-19. Overall study: Spain, Italy and the United States supplied samples that represented acute and convalescent COVID-19. From T cells, B-cell-depleted T cells, or PBMCs came the material, which was cDNA or gDNA.

Original handling: The assay estimated nucleated cells by amplifying reference gene primers. TCRdb's copy holds only in-frame clones and misses some; the assay was immunoSEQ multiplex PCR. V and J calls and clone size come straight from that table; D and trimming were deduced from the DNA. The data hold about 250,000 clones, with roughly 83% observed a single time. The sequence was obtained from a man at least 80 years old with acute or convalescent COVID-19. Sequencing was carried out using peripheral blood.

Here the CDR3 reads CASSLAGTGRYEQYF. The CDR3 nucleotides are TGTGCCAGCAGCTTAGCCGGGACAGGCCGCTACGAGCAGTACTTC. V usage is TRBV11-2 and J usage is TRBJ2-7, with TRBD1 identical over 8 bases. The CDR3 loop spans 15 amino acids. V was clipped by 1 base and J by 3 bases; unmatched bases: 5. Germline V gives CDR1 SGHAT, CDR2 FQNNGV. Combining the CDR3 with reference TRBV11-2 and TRBJ2-7 gives the whole variable domain EAGVAQSPRYKIIEKRQSVAFWCNPISGHATLYWYQQILGQGPKLLIQFQNNGVVDDSQLPKDRFSAERLKGVDSTLKIQPAKLEDSAVYLCASSLAGTGRYEQYFGPGTRLTVT.